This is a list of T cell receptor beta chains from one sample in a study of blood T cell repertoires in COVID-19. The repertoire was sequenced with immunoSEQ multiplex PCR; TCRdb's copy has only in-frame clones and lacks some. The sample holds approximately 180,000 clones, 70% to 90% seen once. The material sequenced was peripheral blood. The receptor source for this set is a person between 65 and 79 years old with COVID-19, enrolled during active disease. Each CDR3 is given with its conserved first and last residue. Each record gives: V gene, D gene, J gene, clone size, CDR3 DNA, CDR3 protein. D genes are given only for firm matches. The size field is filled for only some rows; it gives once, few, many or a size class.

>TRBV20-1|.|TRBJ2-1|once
TGCAGTGCAGACTATTACAATGAGCAGTTCTTC
CSADYYNEQFF
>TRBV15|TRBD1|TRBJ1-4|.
TGTGCCACCAGCCACGGAAGACCAGGGGGGAATGAAAAACTGTTTTTT
CATSHGRPGGNEKLFF
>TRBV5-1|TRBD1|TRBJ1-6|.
TGCGCCAGCAGCTCCGACAGGGGTAATTCACCCCTCCACTTT
CASSSDRGNSPLHF
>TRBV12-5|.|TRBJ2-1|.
TGTGCTAGTGGACAACCCGAGGGAAACAGGGTACGCGAGCAGTTCTTC
CASGQPEGNRVREQFF
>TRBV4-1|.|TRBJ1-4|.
TGCGCCAGCAGCCAAGCCCTCAGGTTTGAAAAACTGTTTTTT
CASSQALRFEKLFF
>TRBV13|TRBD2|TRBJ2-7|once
TGTGCCAGCAGCACTAGCGGGAGTTACGAGCAGTACTTC
CASSTSGSYEQYF
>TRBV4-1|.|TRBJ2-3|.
TGCGCCAGCAGCCAAGATTATCTTCCGACAGATACGCAGTATTTT
CASSQDYLPTDTQYF
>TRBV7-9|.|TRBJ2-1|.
TGTGCCAGCAGCTCCGGCCAACTAATTAAAATAAGCTCCTACAATGAGCAGTTCTTC
CASSSGQLIKISSYNEQFF
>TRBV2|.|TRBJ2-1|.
TGTGCCAGCGGGGGGTTGACAGGGTTGACCTACAATGAGCAGTTCTTC
CASGGLTGLTYNEQFF
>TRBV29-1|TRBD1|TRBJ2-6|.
TGCAGCGTTGGAACAGGGGCTGGGGCCAACGTCCTGACTTTC
CSVGTGAGANVLTF
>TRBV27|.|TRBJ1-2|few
TGTGCCAGCTTGGGAGCGAGAGGCTACACCTTC
CASLGARGYTF
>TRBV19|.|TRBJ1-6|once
TGTGCCAGTAGTATTGGGACACTGGATTCACCCCTCCACTTT
CASSIGTLDSPLHF
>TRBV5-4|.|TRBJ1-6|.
TGTGCCAGCAGCTTAGGCGGGGTAGCGGATTCACCCCTCCACTTT
CASSLGGVADSPLHF
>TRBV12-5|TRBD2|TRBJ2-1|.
TGTGCTAGTGGGGAGACTAGCGGGAGCGTTTTCTTC
CASGETSGSVFF
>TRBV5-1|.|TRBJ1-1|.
TGCGCCAGCAGCTTGGGACACAGGTCAAACACTGAAGCTTTCTTT
CASSLGHRSNTEAFF
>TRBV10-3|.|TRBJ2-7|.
TGTGCCATCAGTGGACCAGGGTCGTACGAGCAGTACTTC
CAISGPGSYEQYF
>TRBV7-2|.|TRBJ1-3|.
TGTGCCAGCAGCTTTGTTGGTCGGACTTTCTCTGGAAACACCATATATTTT
CASSFVGRTFSGNTIYF
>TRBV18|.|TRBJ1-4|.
TGTGCCAGCGCCCCTGACTTCGCTAATGAAAAACTGTTTTTT
CASAPDFANEKLFF
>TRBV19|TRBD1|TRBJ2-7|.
TGTGCCAGTAGTATGGGGACAGGGGGCTACGAGCAGTACTTC
CASSMGTGGYEQYF
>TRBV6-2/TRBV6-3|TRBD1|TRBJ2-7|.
TGTGCCAGCAGTTTCGGGACAGGGGGAATCGGGCAGTACTTC
CASSFGTGGIGQYF
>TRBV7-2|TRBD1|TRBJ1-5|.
TGTGCCAGCAGCTTATCGGGGACAGGGCGCCAGCCCCAGCATTTT
CASSLSGTGRQPQHF
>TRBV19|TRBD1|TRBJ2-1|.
TGTGCCAGTAGTATCTCGACAGGGGAGGTCAATGAGCAGTTCTTC
CASSISTGEVNEQFF
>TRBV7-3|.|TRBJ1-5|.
TGTGCCAGCAGTTCAGAGGATAAACGGGTCTCTAGGCAGCCCCAGCATTTT
CASSSEDKRVSRQPQHF
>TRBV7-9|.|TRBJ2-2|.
TGTGCCAGCAGCCCGCCCGGGGTGCAGAACACCGGGGAGCTGTTTTTT
CASSPPGVQNTGELFF
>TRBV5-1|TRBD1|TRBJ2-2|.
TGCGCCAGCAGCAGGACAGGGCGATCGAACACCGGGGAGCTGTTTTTT
CASSRTGRSNTGELFF
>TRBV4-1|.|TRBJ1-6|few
TGCGCCAGCAGCCCTAAGGAGGGTCGCAATTCACCCCTCCACTTT
CASSPKEGRNSPLHF
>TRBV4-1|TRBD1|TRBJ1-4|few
TGCGCCAGCAGCCCTTACGAGGGACAGGGCAGTTTTGTTGAAAAACTGTTTTTT
CASSPYEGQGSFVEKLFF
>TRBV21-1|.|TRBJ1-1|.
TGTGCCAGCAGCAAAGTCGGGCAACCGACAGGTTCTATGAACACTGAAGCTTTCTTT
CASSKVGQPTGSMNTEAFF
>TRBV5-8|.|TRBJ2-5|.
TGTGCCAGCAGCTTGGCAGTACAGGTACAAGAGACCCAGTACTTC
CASSLAVQVQETQYF
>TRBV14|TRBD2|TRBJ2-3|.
TGTGCCAGCAGCCACCAGCTAGCGGGTCTAGCTGGGGTGGCAGATACGCAGTATTTT
CASSHQLAGLAGVADTQYF
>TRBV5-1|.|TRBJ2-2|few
TGCGCCAGCACCCCCAACAGTTCCGGGGAGCTGTTTTTT
CASTPNSSGELFF
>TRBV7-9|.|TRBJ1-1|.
TGTGCCAGCAGCTTACACCCAGGCTTAAACACTGAAGCTTTCTTT
CASSLHPGLNTEAFF
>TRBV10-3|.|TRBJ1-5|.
TGTGCCATCAGTCAGGAGGGCCTAGGCAATCAGCCCCAGCATTTT
CAISQEGLGNQPQHF
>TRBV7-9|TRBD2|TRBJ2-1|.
TGTGCCAGCAGCTTAAGTAGCGGGAGGTACAATGAGCAGTTCTTC
CASSLSSGRYNEQFF
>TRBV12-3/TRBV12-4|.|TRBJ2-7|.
TGTGCCAGCAGTTTGGCCAACTACGAGCAGTACTTC
CASSLANYEQYF
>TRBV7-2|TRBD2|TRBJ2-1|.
TGTGCCAGCAGCTTAGGAGGACTAGCGGGGGGCTACAATGAGCAGTTCTTC
CASSLGGLAGGYNEQFF
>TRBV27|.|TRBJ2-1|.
TGTGCCAGCAGTTTAGGGCAGATATACAATGAGCAGTTCTTC
CASSLGQIYNEQFF
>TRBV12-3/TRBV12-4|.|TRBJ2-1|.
TGTGCCAGCAGTTTTCGAGACAATGAGCAGTTCTTC
CASSFRDNEQFF
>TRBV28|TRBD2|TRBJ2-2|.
TGTGCCAGCAGTCCTCAAGGACTAGCGGGAGGGACTATGCGGAACACCGGGGAGCTGTTTTTT
CASSPQGLAGGTMRNTGELFF